This T cell receptor beta chain is drawn from a study of blood T cell repertoires in COVID-19. As for the study in general: Samples came from the United States, Italy and Spain, spanning acute and convalescent COVID-19. T cells, B-cell-depleted T cells, or PBMCs supplied cDNA or gDNA.

Original analysis: From reference gene primer amplification, estimates of nucleated cell counts were derived. TCRdb's table, derived via immunoSEQ multiplex PCR, lists solely in-frame clones and lacks some. The DNA was the basis for D and trimming; V, J and clone size are from that table. Of approximately 170,000 clones listed, under 90% are singletons. The specimen was peripheral blood. This TCR derives from a woman of 80 years or more with acute or convalescent COVID-19.

This CDR3 reads CASSQDGGKQETQYF. Here the CDR3 DNA reads TGTGCCAGCAGCCAAGACGGGGGGAAGCAAGAGACCCAGTACTTC. V usage is TRBV3-1 (or the pseudogene TRBV3-2) and J usage is TRBJ2-5, with 7 bases identical to TRBD2. The J segment lost 2 bases and the V segment lost 0 bases, leaving 3 bases of the junction unmatched. The germline V gene has CDR1 LGHDT and CDR2 YNNKEL (reference sequence). The CDR3 contains 15 residues.